The next 13 T cell receptor beta chains were all read from a single sample in a study of radiotherapy plus CTLA-4 blockade in lung cancer. TCRdb's copy holds only in-frame clones and misses some; the assay was immunoSEQ multiplex PCR. The repertoire consists of 110,000 or so clones, with about 77% occurring once and the leading ten covering approximately 5.5%. This sample comprised peripheral blood, obtained from a patient treated with radiotherapy plus ipilimumab. The receptors shown here come from a human donor with non-small cell lung cancer who had a partial response to radiotherapy plus ipilimumab.

The V call is TRBV27, the J call TRBJ2-5, with D perhaps TRBD1 (5 bases). This CDR3 comprises 16 residues. The germline V gene encodes CDR1 MNHEY and CDR2 SMNVEV (reference sequence). V lost 5 bases and J 1 base, leaving 17 bases between the germline ends. CDR3 coding DNA: TGTGCCAGCAGTCCTAGGGGAATTATACTCCAAGAGACCCAGTACTTC. This sequence encodes CASSPRGIILQETQYF.

The chain has TRBV5-1 and TRBJ2-3; a possible D gene is TRBD1 (6 bases). The CDR3 spans 15 residues. CDR1 SGHRS and CDR2 YFSETQ come from the germline V gene. V was shortened by 0 bases and J by 3 bases, with 11 bases between the two germline ends. CDR3 nucleotide sequence: TGCGCCAGCAGCTTGGGACAGGTCTGGACAGATACGCAGTATTTT. Its protein is CASSLGQVWTDTQYF.

The chain has TRBV6-1 and TRBJ1-2; D perhaps matches TRBD1 (5 bases). V dropped 7 bases and J dropped 4 bases, with 10 bases sitting between them. CDR3 size: 12 residues. Germline V gives CDR1 MNHNS, CDR2 SASEGT. Here the CDR3 reads CASTLGVYGYTF. CDR3 bases: TGTGCCAGCACTCTAGGGGTCTATGGCTACACCTTC.

V gene TRBV4-3 combines with J gene TRBJ2-1; D possibly corresponds to TRBD2 (5 bases). CDR1 is LGHNA, CDR2 YSLEER, per germline. CDR3 size: 15 residues. V gave up 0 bases and J gave up 4 bases, with 10 bases separating them. The CDR3 sequence: CASSQDGLDYNEQFF. The CDR3 DNA reads TGCGCCAGCAGCCAAGACGGACTTGATTACAATGAGCAGTTCTTC.

The chain employs TRBV29-1 and TRBJ2-1, with TRBD1 matching 7 bases. The V gene end was trimmed by 6 bases and the J gene end by 4 bases; junction bases not matched to a gene: 15. The CDR3 extends over 16 amino acids. Germline loops: CDR1 SQVTM, CDR2 ANQGSEA. CDR3 region: CSVGTVDDSFYNEQFF. CDR3 sequence (DNA): TGCAGCGTCGGGACAGTCGATGACAGCTTTTACAATGAGCAGTTCTTC.

CDR3 in amino acids: CAWSGRGAESTDTQYF. CDR3 in DNA: TGTGCCTGGAGTGGGCGGGGGGCGGAAAGCACAGATACGCAGTATTTT. This chain links TRBV30 with TRBJ2-3; 8 bases align to TRBD2. Trimming cost V 1 base and J 0 bases; bases outside gene matches: 6. Germline values: CDR1 GTSNPN, CDR2 SVGIG (reference sequence). This CDR3 is 16 amino acids long.

This clone has a handful of counts. The chain recombines TRBV28 with TRBJ1-6; D perhaps matches TRBD1 (5 bases). Trimming pared 3 bases from V and 10 bases from J, leaving 7 bases between. Germline V gene lookup returns CDR1 MDHEN and CDR2 SYDVKM. The CDR3 runs to 12 residues. The CDR3 region is CASSFGGSPLHF. The CDR3 DNA sequence: TGTGCCAGCAGTTTCGGGGGATCACCCCTCCACTTT. Full variable domain (rest looked up from reference TRBV28 and TRBJ1-6): DVKVTQSSRYLVKRTGEKVFLECVQDMDHENMFWYRQDPGLGLRLIYFSYDVKMKEKGDIPEGYSVSREKKERFSLILESASTNQTSMYLCASSFGGSPLHFGNGTRLTVT.

V gene TRBV6-5 combines with J gene TRBJ1-3; D perhaps matches TRBD1 (6 bases). CDR1 is MNHEY and CDR2 is SVGAGI in the germline V gene. The CDR3 contains 14 residues. The ends were cut back, 7 bases at V and 2 bases at J, with 12 bases in the middle. The CDR3 loop reads CASTPTGTGNTIYF. As DNA, the CDR3 is TGTGCCAGCACCCCAACAGGGACTGGAAACACCATATATTTT.

This chain's CDR3 is CASSSGQGASYNEQFF. The DNA of the CDR3 is TGTGCCAGCAGCTCGGGACAGGGGGCCTCCTACAATGAGCAGTTCTTC. The chain recombines TRBV11-3 with TRBJ2-1; 12 bases fit TRBD1. CDR3 length: 16 amino acids. J lost 0 bases, V lost 4 bases, and 1 base had no gene match. CDR1 is SGHNT, CDR2 YENEEA, per germline.

The chain couples TRBV19 to TRBJ1-5; 7 positions agree with TRBD1. The germline gives CDR1 LNHDA, CDR2 SQIVND (reference sequence). J lost 10 bases, V lost 5 bases, and 17 bases had no gene match. The CDR3 runs 16 residues. The CDR3 nucleotides read TGTGCCAGTAGTTTTTCCGTGGGACAGACCTTTGATCCCCAGCATTTT. It is translated as CASSFSVGQTFDPQHF.

The genes are TRBV11-3 and TRBJ2-1; TRBD2 aligns across 10 bases. V trimming: 3 bases; J trimming: 7 bases; junction bases outside the gene matches: 9. This CDR3 contains 16 residues. In germline, CDR1 is SGHNT, CDR2 YENEEA. CDR3 in amino acids: CASSLESGRASNEQFF. The CDR3 bases are TGTGCCAGCAGCTTGGAAAGCGGGAGGGCCTCTAATGAGCAGTTCTTC.

This chain connects TRBV19 to TRBJ1-1; D is unresolved. Deletions cut 6 bases from V and 1 base from J, with 18 bases between. This CDR3 comprises 16 residues. Germline V CDR1 and CDR2: LNHDA, SQIVND (reference sequence). The chain's CDR3 is CASSPLGGSRNTEAFF. The CDR3 coding sequence is TGTGCCAGTAGCCCCCTCGGAGGGAGCCGGAACACTGAAGCTTTCTTT.

V is TRBV9 and J is TRBJ2-7, with TRBD1 matching over 11 bases. The CDR3 length is 17 residues. J was trimmed by 2 bases and V by 0 bases; bases with no gene match: 7. In germline, CDR1 is SGDLS, CDR2 YYNGEE. The CDR3 reads CASSVGAPGQGAYEQYF. The CDR3 nucleotides read TGTGCCAGCAGCGTAGGGGCACCGGGACAGGGGGCCTACGAGCAGTACTTC.